This T cell receptor (beta chain) was documented in a study of neoadjuvant anti-PD-1 for oral cavity cancer. About the study: Patients without progression got a fourth dose around day 43. General study points: After neoadjuvant nivolumab, PBMC T cell clonality was significantly higher in non-responders than responders. TCR analyses covered only a few patients per response group.

In this sample, this clone turned up a few times. Its antigen is currently unknown. The trim removed 3 bases at V and 0 bases at J, leaving 7 bases unmatched. The CDR3 has 16 residues. In germline, CDR1 is MDHEN, CDR2 SYDVKM. Time point: after neoadjuvant nivolumab, at surgical resection. These newly diagnosed stage II-IVA oral cavity squamous cell carcinoma patients had no prior systemic or radiation treatment. The data were produced by immunoSEQ multiplex PCR, yet TCRdb's version contains in-frame clones alone and is incomplete. The sample lists about 14,000 clones, roughly 77% occurring once. The V call is TRBV28, the J call TRBJ2-7; 8 bases map to TRBD2. This specimen was PBMCs, taken after nivolumab (anti-PD-1) treatment. The receptor's source is a person aged 40 to 85 with oral cavity squamous cell carcinoma. This CDR3 is CASSFTSLAGSYEQYF. DNA of the CDR3: TGTGCCAGCAGTTTCACCTCGCTAGCGGGCTCCTACGAGCAGTACTTC.